This TCR beta chain was sequenced for a study of cytomegalovirus exposure and HLA in healthy donors. Study context: Roughly 85 million unique TCRs from HLA-typed donors made up an early data release.

V trimming: 7 bases; J trimming: 6 bases; junction bases outside the gene matches: 10. Germline assignment: CDR1 LNHDA and CDR2 SQIVND (reference sequence). There are 14 residues in the CDR3. In the PCR, 60 Vbeta and 13 Jbeta primers were used. Some clones are missing from TCRdb's copy, which holds only in-frame ones; the method was immunoSEQ multiplex PCR. The sample includes approximately 160,000 clones, about 80% of them seen just once. Study observations and caveats: In a later analysis, TCR beta V- and J-gene trimming was associated with a missense DCLRE1C variant. The study flagged about 160 TCR beta chains as cytomegalovirus-associated.

As regards this clone: Its antigen is undetermined.

The clonotype comes from a man between 18 and 35 years old in good health and CMV-seronegative. What was sequenced was PBMCs. The chain employs TRBV19 and TRBJ1-1, with 8 positions matching TRBD1. This CDR3 reads CASNRRGPISEAFF. CDR3 DNA: TGTGCCAGTAATCGCAGGGGGCCAATCTCTGAAGCTTTCTTT.